These T cell receptor beta chains were read from a single sample in a study of long-term antiretroviral therapy in people with HIV. Generated by immunoSEQ multiplex PCR, the TCRdb table keeps only in-frame clones and is missing some. The data contain about 25,000 clones, 85% to 95% of them singletons. The sample was unsorted PBMCs, taken 7.6 years after starting antiretroviral therapy. The source of these receptors is a woman in her 40s with HIV. Both conserved end residues are trimmed from each CDR3. A D gene is named only where the DNA matches it firmly. Clone size is stated in some rows and not others, as once, few, many or a class when expanded.

.	TRBJ1-2	TRBV29-1	.	SVEWTEANYGYT
.	TRBJ2-1	TRBV27	TRBD2	ASSSGGRERGRSYNEQF
.	TRBJ1-2	TRBV5-1	.	ASSLAGGNYGYT
once	TRBJ2-1	TRBV2	.	ASSEDPSHNEQF
.	TRBJ1-2	TRBV19	TRBD1	ASSRDRGYGYT
.	TRBJ1-1	TRBV30	TRBD1	AWSIHTGAGEAF
.	TRBJ1-1	TRBV18	.	ASSPPNPNTEAF
once	TRBJ1-3	TRBV6-1	.	ASSEVQYTGNTIY
.	TRBJ1-1	TRBV7-6	.	ASSSQGSLPTEAF
.	TRBJ2-5	TRBV27	TRBD1	ASSLGQGVETQY
.	TRBJ2-7	TRBV6-5	.	ASTDEAYEQY
.	TRBJ1-3	TRBV5-1	TRBD1	ASSAWTGSDTIY
.	TRBJ1-1	TRBV18	TRBD1	ASSPQGANTEAF
.	TRBJ1-2	TRBV6-1	.	ASSAPDVYGYT
.	TRBJ2-3	TRBV6-4	TRBD2	ASSVPSGGLFGTDTQY
.	TRBJ1-2	TRBV4-1	.	ASSQDEADPYGYT
.	TRBJ2-5	TRBV11-2	.	ASSLDARGRVLETQY
.	TRBJ1-1	TRBV2	.	ASSEDVYSEAF
once	TRBJ2-5	TRBV11-2	.	ASSTHRTLLQETQY
.	TRBJ2-5	TRBV5-4	TRBD1	ASSPGQPGETQY
.	TRBJ1-5	TRBV6-6	TRBD1	ASSYKKTGVQPQH
.	TRBJ2-7	TRBV9	.	ASSAGSGSYEQY
.	TRBJ2-3	TRBV6-5	TRBD1	ASSYKPGQVTDTQY
.	TRBJ1-6	TRBV5-5	.	ASSSGWSVTNSPLH
.	TRBJ2-7	TRBV7-9	.	ASSLGQPSPTYEQY
.	TRBJ1-2	TRBV6-5	.	ASSSGPYGYT
few	TRBJ2-7	TRBV7-8	.	ASSSRQTAYEQY
.	TRBJ2-3	TRBV4-3	.	ASSQQGGSDTQY
.	TRBJ1-4	TRBV5-1	TRBD1	ASSLGLFGQGSTTNEKLF
.	TRBJ1-4	TRBV7-9	TRBD1	ASSKGQGNEKLF
.	TRBJ2-1	TRBV14	TRBD2	ASSHLSGGSYNEQF
.	TRBJ1-1	TRBV5-6	TRBD1	ASTQGTGESTEAF
.	TRBJ2-2	TRBV18	.	ASSPPSLRTNTGELF
few	TRBJ2-7	TRBV7-9	.	ASSLGQQNSGQY
.	TRBJ1-2	TRBV7-2	.	ASSNALRGVYT
.	TRBJ1-5	TRBV7-9	.	ASSNTESRTQH
.	TRBJ2-2	TRBV19	TRBD2	ASSGGLAGTGELF
.	TRBJ2-2	TRBV13	.	ASSVYQGSNTGELF
.	TRBJ2-5	TRBV18	TRBD2	ASSLGLAGTQETQY
.	TRBJ2-7	TRBV6-5	TRBD1	ASSYGRDSSYEQY
.	TRBJ1-3	TRBV7-8	.	ASSLVRRPLRVYSGNTIY
.	TRBJ2-5	TRBV5-4	.	ASSFLPQETQY
once	TRBJ1-5	TRBV7-8	.	ASSLAISRGENQPQH